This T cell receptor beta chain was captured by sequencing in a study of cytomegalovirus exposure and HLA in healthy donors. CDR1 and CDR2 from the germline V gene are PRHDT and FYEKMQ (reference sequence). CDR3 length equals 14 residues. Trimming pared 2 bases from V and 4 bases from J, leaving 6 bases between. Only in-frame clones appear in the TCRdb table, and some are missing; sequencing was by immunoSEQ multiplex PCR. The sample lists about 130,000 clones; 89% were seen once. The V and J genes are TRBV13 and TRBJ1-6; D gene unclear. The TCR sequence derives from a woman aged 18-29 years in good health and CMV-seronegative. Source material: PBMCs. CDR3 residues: CASSLRRYNSPLHF. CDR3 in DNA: TGTGCCAGCAGCTTACGGAGATATAATTCACCCCTCCACTTT. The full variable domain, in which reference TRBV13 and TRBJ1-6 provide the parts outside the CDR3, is AAGVIQSPRHLIKEKRETATLKCYPIPRHDTVYWYQQGPGQDPQFLISFYEKMQSDKGSIPDRFSAQQFSDYHSELNMSSLELGDSALYFCASSLRRYNSPLHFGNGTRLTVT.